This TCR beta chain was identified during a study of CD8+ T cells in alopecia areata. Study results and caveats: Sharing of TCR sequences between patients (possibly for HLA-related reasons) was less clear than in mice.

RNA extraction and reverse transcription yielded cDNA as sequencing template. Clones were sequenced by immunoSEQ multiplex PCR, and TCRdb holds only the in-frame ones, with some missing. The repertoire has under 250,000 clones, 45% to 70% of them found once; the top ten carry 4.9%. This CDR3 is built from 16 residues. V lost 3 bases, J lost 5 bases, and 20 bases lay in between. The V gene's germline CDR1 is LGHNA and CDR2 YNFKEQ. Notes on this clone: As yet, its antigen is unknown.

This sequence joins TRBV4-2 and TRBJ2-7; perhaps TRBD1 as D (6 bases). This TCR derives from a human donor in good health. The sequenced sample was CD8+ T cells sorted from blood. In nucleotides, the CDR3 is TGTGCCAGCAGCCAGGGGGCCGAGACATGGAACAACGAGCAGTACTTC. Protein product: CASSQGAETWNNEQYF.